The 15 T cell receptor beta chains given below trace back to one sample, sequenced in a study of metastatic and nonmetastatic thyroid tumors. TCRdb re-called clones from the PCR reads using MiXCR. Among about 70,000 clones listed, less than 20% were seen once. Each patient went into thyroid surgery without having received any treatment. Sequencing input: blood. These TCRs come from a female donor with papillary thyroid cancer or a benign thyroid nodule (not recorded which). Some clones in this sample may be carry-over from other donors' samples.

At least ten counts were recorded for this clone. The chain has TRBV28 and TRBJ2-7; maybe TRBD1 (5 bases). The germline gives CDR1 MDHEN, CDR2 SYDVKM. V lost 4 bases and J 1 base, leaving 20 bases between the germline ends. The CDR3 is 17 amino acids. Written as DNA, the CDR3 is TGTGCCAGCAGTTCCGGCGTAGCAGGGTCAAGGTCCTACGAGCAGTACTTC. This gives the protein CASSSGVAGSRSYEQYF.

Many counts were recorded for this clone. The rearrangement uses TRBV25-1 and TRBJ1-2; D remains unclear. CDR1 MGHDK and CDR2 SYGVNS come from the germline V gene. V was clipped by 6 bases and J by 4 bases, with 18 bases between them. The CDR3 consists of 15 residues. CDR3 in amino acids: CASSSAEAPIYGYTF. For the CDR3, the DNA is TGTGCCAGCAGCTCGGCCGAAGCTCCGATCTATGGCTACACCTTC.

This clone appeared many times. The V call is TRBV7-3, the J call TRBJ2-3; 8 bases are shared with TRBD2. The CDR3 has 16 amino acids. Looked up from germline, CDR1 is SGHTA and CDR2 is FQGTGA. V shed 5 bases, J shed 4 bases, and the junction held 11 bases outside the gene matches. The CDR3 bases are TGTGCCAGCAGCCATGGTTCGGGACTAGAAGCAGATACGCAGTATTTT. Protein product: CASSHGSGLEADTQYF.

The chain links TRBV20-1 to TRBJ1-4; 7 bases line up with TRBD1. Germline loops: CDR1 DFQATT, CDR2 SNEGSKA (reference sequence). The CDR3 sequence is 16 residues long. The V and J ends lost 3 bases and 7 bases, in that order; junction bases with no gene match: 14. For the CDR3, the DNA is TGCAGTGCTAGCGGCCGAACAGGGGCGCTAAGTGAAAAACTGTTTTTT. It specifies CSASGRTGALSEKLFF.

The sample holds many counts of this clone. This chain uses TRBV10-2 with TRBJ2-1, with TRBD2 matching over 8 bases. Trimming took 8 bases from V and 4 from J; bases not matched to a gene: 4. Germline CDR1 WSHSY, CDR2 SAAADI. The CDR3 has 13 residues. CDR3 sequence reads: CASGGTSYNEQFF. The CDR3 coding sequence is TGCGCCAGCGGCGGGACTAGTTACAATGAGCAGTTCTTC.

The DNA for the CDR3 is TGTGCCAGCAGCCCCGCCCAACGGGTGGACGAGCAGTACTTC. As protein: CASSPAQRVDEQYF. The chain has TRBV5-8 and TRBJ2-7; no reliable D call. Germline V lookup: CDR1 SGHTS, CDR2 YDEGEE. V lost 4 bases to trimming and J lost 5 bases, with 16 bases between them. The CDR3 extends over 14 amino acids.

This clone turned up a few times. This chain connects TRBV6-2 or TRBV6-3 to TRBJ2-1, with 13 positions matching TRBD2. The CDR3 extends over 16 amino acids. The trim removed 6 bases at V and 4 bases at J, leaving 6 bases unmatched. Germline V lookup: CDR1 MNHEY, CDR2 SVGEGT. This chain's CDR3 is CASRQGLAGQYNEQFF. The CDR3 DNA reads as TGTGCCAGCAGGCAGGGACTAGCGGGACAGTACAATGAGCAGTTCTTC.

The V gene is TRBV11-2, the J gene TRBJ2-7; 9 bases are shared with TRBD1. Looked up from germline, CDR1 is SGHAT and CDR2 is FQNNGV. The CDR3 runs to 14 residues. The J segment lost 6 bases and the V segment lost 4 bases, leaving 7 bases of the junction unmatched. The CDR3 region is CASSSRQGVGEQYF. The DNA of the CDR3 is TGTGCCAGCAGCTCCCGACAGGGGGTGGGCGAGCAGTACTTC.

This clone was counted only a few times. V gene TRBV5-4 combines with J gene TRBJ2-3; D may match TRBD1 or TRBD2 (5 bases each). This CDR3 has 15 residues. The germline gives CDR1 SGHNT, CDR2 YYREEE (reference sequence). V gave up 1 base and J gave up 4 bases, with 13 bases separating them. The CDR3 bases are TGTGCCAGCAGCTTGTTTGGGGGAGCCGCAGATACGCAGTATTTT. This encodes CASSLFGGAADTQYF.

The table lists this clone with many counts. The chain employs TRBV2 and TRBJ1-2; D might be TRBD1 (6 bases). The CDR3 consists of 13 residues. The germline CDR1 and CDR2 sequences are SNHLY and FYNNEI. V was pared by 6 bases and J by 6 bases, with 14 bases between. The CDR3, as DNA: TGTGCCAGCAGCAACAGGGTAGGGGATGGCTACACCTTC. Amino acid sequence: CASSNRVGDGYTF.

This clone was counted ten times or more. The V call is TRBV4-1, the J call TRBJ2-1; a weak D match, TRBD2 (6 bases). The V gene lost 4 bases and the J gene lost 4 bases, with 14 bases spanning the gap. This CDR3 region has 15 residues. CDR1 and CDR2 (germline): MGHRA, YSYEKL. CDR3 nucleotides: TGCGCCAGCAGCCCCGGGTTAGCGGAATACAATGAGCAGTTCTTC. This gives the protein CASSPGLAEYNEQFF.

This clone was recorded many times. The rearrangement links TRBV6-2 or TRBV6-3 to TRBJ1-2; TRBD1 aligns across 8 bases. Trimming cost V 6 bases and J 3 bases; bases outside gene matches: 12. This CDR3 contains 16 residues. Germline CDR1 and CDR2: MNHEY and SVGEGT. In nucleotides, the CDR3 is TGTGCCAGCAGAACTACTAACGGACAGGGAGACTATGGCTACACCTTC. It codes for CASRTTNGQGDYGYTF.

This clone was observed a handful of times. J is TRBJ1-2 and V is TRBV24-1; TRBD1 agrees at 7 bases. Trimming removed 5 bases from V and 8 bases from J; junction bases left unmatched: 10. The CDR3 contains 14 residues. Germline CDR1 is KGHDR and CDR2 is SFDVKD. For the CDR3, the DNA is TGTGCCACCAGTGGTGAGGGGGCCACGGGCGGCTACACCTTC. Translation: CATSGEGATGGYTF.

The gene calls are TRBV7-2 and TRBJ1-3; D is unclear. The germline V gene encodes CDR1 SGHTA and CDR2 FQGNSA. The CDR3 extends over 15 amino acids. Trimming left V 0 bases short and J 2 bases short, with 8 bases between. In DNA, the CDR3 is TGTGCCAGCAGCTTAGCGGGGAGCACTGGAAACACCATATATTTT. Its protein is CASSLAGSTGNTIYF. Complete variable domain (other parts from reference TRBV7-2 and TRBJ1-3): GAGVSQSPSNKVTEKGKDVELRCDPISGHTALYWYRQSLGQGLEFLIYFQGNSAPDKSGLPSDRFSAERTGGSVSTLTIQRTQQEDSAVYLCASSLAGSTGNTIYFGEGSWLTVV.

This clone came up many times. This rearrangement joins TRBV19 to TRBJ2-1; 7 nucleotides match TRBD1. Germline V CDR1 and CDR2: LNHDA, SQIVND (reference sequence). This CDR3 region has 15 residues. V gave up 6 bases and J gave up 1 base; unmatched junction bases: 6. The chain's CDR3 is CASSPNRGSYNEQFF. The CDR3 DNA reads TGTGCCAGTAGCCCGAACAGGGGATCCTACAATGAGCAGTTCTTC. The whole variable domain, filled in from reference TRBV19 and TRBJ2-1, reads DGGITQSPKYLFRKEGQNVTLSCEQNLNHDAMYWYRQDPGQGLRLIYYSQIVNDFQKGDIAEGYSVSREKKESFPLTVTSAQKNPTAFYLCASSPNRGSYNEQFFGPGTRLTVL.